This TCR beta chain was retrieved from a study of radiotherapy plus CTLA-4 blockade in lung cancer. About the research overall: There were objective responses in 15% to 20% of patients, and around 32% had disease control.

Points from the study as a whole: Expansion of tumor-derived TCR clones was observed in blood after radiotherapy plus ipilimumab.

V lost 5 bases and J 0 bases, leaving 18 bases between the germline ends. The CDR3 totals 16 residues. Germline CDR1 and CDR2: SGHTS and YDEGEE. The repertoire was sequenced with immunoSEQ multiplex PCR; TCRdb's copy has only in-frame clones and lacks some. This sample yields over 80,000 clones, of which 83% are seen a single time; 0.75% to 0.85% belongs to the top ten. With respect to this clone: The antigen remains undetermined.

This receptor was taken from a human donor with non-small cell lung cancer who had stable disease on radiotherapy plus ipilimumab. V usage is TRBV5-8 and J usage is TRBJ2-7; weak D call: TRBD1 (6 bases). The source material was peripheral blood, sampled from a patient treated with radiotherapy plus ipilimumab. This CDR3 reads CASSYGSGDGSYEQYF. The CDR3 nucleotides are TGTGCCAGCAGTTACGGGTCAGGGGACGGCTCCTACGAGCAGTACTTC.